Shown below are 27 T cell receptor beta chains from a single sample sequenced in a study of T cells in Graves' hyperthyroidism and ophthalmopathy (dated by TCRdb to the late 2010s). Library creation used multiplex PCR. The sequencing machine was an Illumina HiSeq 2000. The TCR beta CDR3 regions were amplified from RNA transcripts. For the first round of RT-PCR on the TCR CDR3, the HTBI primer set was used together with the Qiagen OneStep RT-PCR kit. TCRdb applied fastp at Q25 and MiXCR to the public reads, then kept only in-frame beta chains. Rows matching on CDR3 protein sequence are summarized as one entry with the most common DNA and genes. In this sample the table shows about 570,000 distinct CDR3 sequences, 11% to 15% of which occur a single time. Roughly 13% of the sample goes to the ten largest clones. The sample was blood. The receptors come from a woman between 40 and 55 years old with Graves' hyperthyroidism.

This chain connects TRBV5-4 to TRBJ1-1; tentatively, D is TRBD1 (6 bases). Trimming left V 4 bases short and J 4 bases short, with 20 bases between. Germline V gives CDR1 SGHNT, CDR2 YYREEE (reference sequence). The CDR3 has 16 amino acids. The CDR3 spells CASSATGALIGTEAFF. The CDR3 region has the DNA TGTGCCAGCAGCGCGACGGGGGCCCTTATTGGCACTGAAGCTTTCTTT.

The chain is built from TRBV20-1 and TRBJ1-6, with TRBD1 matching 10 bases. The J segment lost 5 bases and the V segment lost 5 bases, leaving 6 bases of the junction unmatched. The CDR3 loop spans 15 amino acids. The germline V gene encodes CDR1 DFQATT and CDR2 SNEGSKA (reference sequence). CDR3 in DNA: TGCAGTGCTGGGGACAGGGGCATCAATAATTCACCCCTCCACTTT. Translating it yields CSAGDRGINNSPLHF.

This clonotype was seen repeatedly, ten times or more. The V gene is TRBV20-1, the J gene TRBJ1-5; 7 bases line up with TRBD1. CDR1 and CDR2 from the germline V gene are DFQATT and SNEGSKA (reference sequence). Trimming at V came to 2 bases and at J to 1 base, leaving 2 bases not matched to a gene. This CDR3 comprises 14 residues. CDR3 sequence: CSARQQGSNQPQHF. DNA of the CDR3: TGCAGTGCTAGACAACAGGGGAGCAATCAGCCCCAGCATTTT.

The chain joins TRBV15 to TRBJ1-6, with D tentatively TRBD1 (5 bases). Trimming took off 5 bases at V and 7 bases at J, with 15 bases between the two ends. From germline, CDR1 is LNHNV and CDR2 YYDKDF (reference sequence). The CDR3 is 15 residues long. In nucleotides, the CDR3 is TGTGCCACCAGCCCGCACCTGGGGGAAAATTCACCCCTCCACTTT. This encodes CATSPHLGENSPLHF.

This clonotype was observed at least ten times. The chain couples TRBV28 to TRBJ2-1; no firm D call. This CDR3 is built from 12 residues. Trimming took off 6 bases at V and 10 bases at J, with 13 bases between the two ends. Germline V CDR1 and CDR2: MDHEN, SYDVKM. The CDR3 sequence: CASSLKADEQFF. The CDR3 DNA follows: TGTGCCAGCAGCCTAAAGGCTGACGAGCAGTTCTTC.

This clonotype was seen once. Given a much more abundant clone one base away, this may be a read error. Lacking the conserved final phenylalanine or tryptophan, this CDR3 likely reflects a read error. V is TRBV12-5 and J is TRBJ1-2; no clear D. Trimming cost V 1 base and J 4 bases, with 7 bases left between them. Germline V gene lookup returns CDR1 LGHNT and CDR2 FRNRAP. The length of the CDR3 is 13 residues. The CDR3 reads CASGLDYSYGYTL. The CDR3 region has the DNA TGTGCTAGTGGTTTGGATTACTCCTATGGCTACACCTTA.

This clonotype was counted at least ten times. The chain joins TRBV5-1 to TRBJ1-5; D gene uncertain. V was cut by 4 bases and J by 5 bases, with 16 bases left in between. From germline, CDR1 is SGHRS and CDR2 YFSETQ. CDR3 length equals 15 residues. The CDR3, as DNA: TGCGCCAGCAGCCCGGCGTGGCAGGCCTATCAGCCCCAGCATTTT. This sequence encodes CASSPAWQAYQPQHF.

The genes are TRBV9 and TRBJ2-1; 10 bases are shared with TRBD2. With V trimmed by 3 bases and J by 9 bases, 6 bases remained unmatched. Germline V gene sequence: CDR1 SGDLS, CDR2 YYNGEE. The CDR3 contains 14 residues. In DNA, the CDR3 is TGTGCCAGCAGCGACCTAGCGGGAGTCGGTGAGCAGTTCTTC. As protein: CASSDLAGVGEQFF.

The table lists this clonotype with a few counts. CDR3 nucleotides: TGTGCCAGCAGTGAAGCAGGACGGATCTCTGGAAACACCATATATTTT. It yields the protein CASSEAGRISGNTIYF. This chain connects TRBV25-1 to TRBJ1-3; no firm D call. Germline V CDR1 and CDR2: MGHDK, SYGVNS. The CDR3 is made up of 16 amino acids. The V end was cut by 2 bases, the J end by 0 bases, with 11 bases between.

The rearrangement links TRBV4-1 to TRBJ2-5, with D possibly being TRBD2 (6 bases). Per the germline V gene, CDR1 is MGHRA and CDR2 is YSYEKL. Trimming removed 0 bases from V and 4 bases from J, with 9 bases in between. This CDR3 has 14 amino acids. The CDR3 DNA is TGCGCCAGCAGCCAAGAACCGGGAGTAGAGACCCAGTACTTC. Translating it yields CASSQEPGVETQYF.

V is TRBV2 and J is TRBJ1-1, with D possibly matching TRBD1 (6 bases). V lost 6 bases and J 7 bases, leaving 15 bases between the germline ends. Germline-derived CDR1 and CDR2 are SNHLY and FYNNEI. The CDR3 has 13 amino acids. The CDR3 DNA follows: TGTGCCAGCAGCTATATCGTCAGGGGTGAAGCTTTCTTT. This sequence encodes CASSYIVRGEAFF.

This clonotype was counted at least ten times. The CDR3 here is CSATIGTSGRANEQYF. The DNA of the CDR3 is TGCAGTGCTACAATTGGGACTAGCGGGAGGGCCAACGAGCAGTACTTC. V and J are TRBV20-1 and TRBJ2-7, with 16 bases fitting TRBD2. This CDR3 is 16 amino acids long. Germline-derived CDR1 and CDR2 are DFQATT and SNEGSKA (reference sequence). J gave up 5 bases and V 4 bases, and 8 bases lay outside the gene matches.

This clonotype was detected many times. The gene calls are TRBV20-1 and TRBJ2-4; 7 bases agree with TRBD2. Trimming removed 7 bases from V and 1 base from J; junction bases left unmatched: 1. Germline V CDR1 and CDR2: DFQATT, SNEGSKA (reference sequence). This CDR3 is built from 12 residues. The CDR3 region has the DNA TGCAGTGGGCGGGGGGCCAAAAACATTCAGTACTTC. This sequence encodes CSGRGAKNIQYF.

This clonotype appeared many times. This CDR3 reads CSVSDRVDNEQFF. The CDR3 DNA reads TGCAGCGTTAGCGACAGGGTAGACAATGAGCAGTTCTTC. The V call is TRBV29-1, the J call TRBJ2-1; 7 nucleotides match TRBD1. CDR3 length: 13 amino acids. Germline CDR1 is SQVTM and CDR2 is ANQGSEA. Trimming at V came to 5 bases and at J to 5 bases, leaving 6 bases not matched to a gene.

This clonotype was observed a handful of times. The rearrangement uses TRBV19 and TRBJ2-1; D tentatively reads TRBD1 or TRBD2 (6 bases each). Trimming shortened V by 3 bases and J by 3 bases, and 18 bases separated the two germline ends. Germline lookup yields CDR1 LNHDA and CDR2 SQIVND (reference sequence). The CDR3 totals 17 residues. CDR3 region: CASSIGGTQGIYNEQFF. CDR3 nucleotides: TGTGCCAGTAGTATCGGAGGGACCCAGGGGATCTACAATGAGCAGTTCTTC.

V and J are TRBV20-1 and TRBJ2-1; 10 positions agree with TRBD2. Germline V gene sequence: CDR1 DFQATT, CDR2 SNEGSKA (reference sequence). Trimming cost V 3 bases and J 12 bases; bases outside gene matches: 5. CDR3 length equals 12 residues. In DNA form, the CDR3 reads TGCAGTGCTAGCGGGAGCGGGAGGGGGCAGTTCTTC. It is translated as CSASGSGRGQFF.

Ten or more counts support this clonotype. The chain is built from TRBV11-2 and TRBJ2-1; D assignment may be TRBD1 or TRBD2 (5 bases each). CDR1 SGHAT and CDR2 FQNNGV come from the germline V gene. This CDR3 region has 14 residues. With 1 base removed from V and 8 bases from J, the gap between germline ends came to 12 bases. The CDR3 bases are TGTGCCAGCAGCTTAGCTAGCCGGGACGATGAGCAGTTCTTC. This sequence encodes CASSLASRDDEQFF.

In this sample, this clonotype turned up once. The chain recombines TRBV18 with TRBJ1-1; D perhaps matches TRBD1 (5 bases). The CDR3 has 14 amino acids. Germline V gives CDR1 KGHSH, CDR2 LQKENI. Trimming took off 3 bases at V and 6 bases at J, with 14 bases between the two ends. The CDR3 loop is CASSPQGAGAEAFF. CDR3 nucleotides: TGTGCCAGCTCACCCCAGGGTGCCGGTGCTGAAGCTTTCTTT.

The chain uses TRBV20-1 and TRBJ2-2; D may correspond to TRBD1 or TRBD2 (5 bases each). Germline-derived CDR1 and CDR2 are DFQATT and SNEGSKA (reference sequence). V lost 0 bases, J lost 2 bases, and 16 bases lay in between. This CDR3 comprises 17 residues. The CDR3 DNA follows: TGCAGTGCTAGAGAGGTGGGGGAGTGCCATAACACCGGGGAGCTGTTTTTT. Protein product: CSAREVGECHNTGELFF.

This chain uses TRBV9 with TRBJ2-6; D is ambiguous. The CDR3 loop spans 15 amino acids. V was pared by 2 bases and J by 0 bases, with 6 bases between. CDR1 SGDLS and CDR2 YYNGEE come from the germline V gene. For the CDR3, the DNA is TGTGCCAGCAGCGTCTCGTACTCTGGGGCCAACGTCCTGACTTTC. Translation gives CASSVSYSGANVLTF.

This clonotype was observed a few times. This rearrangement joins TRBV27 to TRBJ1-2; TRBD1 matches at 10 bases. Germline V gene data show CDR1 as MNHEY and CDR2 as SMNVEV (reference sequence). CDR3 length: 14 amino acids. J lost 4 bases, V lost 5 bases, and 4 bases had no gene match. The CDR3 loop is CASSATGGLYGYTF. CDR3 coding DNA: TGTGCCAGCAGTGCGACAGGGGGCCTCTATGGCTACACCTTC.

This clonotype has more than one count but fewer than ten. The rearrangement links TRBV15 to TRBJ1-2; D call uncertain. Germline V gene data show CDR1 as LNHNV and CDR2 as YYDKDF (reference sequence). V lost 0 bases, J lost 5 bases, and 13 bases lay in between. The CDR3 covers 15 residues. The CDR3 reads CATSRDQQLGYGYTF. CDR3 nucleotides: TGTGCCACCAGCAGAGATCAGCAATTAGGGTATGGCTACACCTTC.

The chain carries TRBV4-1 and TRBJ2-7, with 11 bases lining up with TRBD1. Trimming at V came to 4 bases and at J to 5 bases, leaving 7 bases not matched to a gene. This CDR3 comprises 15 residues. Per germline, CDR1 MGHRA and CDR2 YSYEKL. In nucleotides, the CDR3 is TGCGCCAGCAGCCGGTGGACAGGGGGCAAGGACGAGCAGTACTTC. It encodes CASSRWTGGKDEQYF.

The CDR3 sequence is CATSRGVQGETDTQYF. CDR3 nucleotides: TGTGCCACCAGCAGAGGGGTTCAGGGCGAGACAGATACGCAGTATTTT. The J gene is TRBJ2-3, the V gene TRBV15; maybe TRBD1 (5 bases). This CDR3 contains 16 residues. CDR1 LNHNV and CDR2 YYDKDF come from the germline V gene (reference sequence). V gave up 1 base and J gave up 3 bases, with 14 bases separating them. Supplemented by reference TRBV15 and TRBJ2-3, the full variable domain reads DAMVIQNPRYQVTQFGKPVTLSCSQTLNHNVMYWYQQKSSQAPKLLFHYYDKDFNNEADTPDNFQSRRPNTSFCFLDIRSPGLGDTAMYLCATSRGVQGETDTQYFGPGTRLTVL.

This clonotype turned up a few times. This may be a read error, as it is one base from a much larger clone. This chain connects TRBV12-3 or TRBV12-4 to TRBJ2-1; TRBD2 aligns across 12 bases. The CDR3 length is 16 residues. V lost 8 bases to trimming and J lost 7 bases; unmatched junction nucleotides: 12. CDR3: CASGSPSGRALNEQFF. The CDR3 DNA reads TGTGCCAGCGGTTCGCCTAGCGGGAGGGCCTTGAATGAGCAGTTCTTC.

This clonotype was seen many times. This sequence joins TRBV12-3 or TRBV12-4 and TRBJ2-6, with TRBD1 matching 11 bases. The V and J ends lost 3 bases and 0 bases, in that order; junction bases with no gene match: 7. The CDR3 length is 19 residues. The CDR3 is CASSFTGTGGLSGANVLTF. CDR3 DNA: TGTGCCAGCAGTTTTACCGGGACAGGGGGACTCTCTGGGGCCAACGTCCTGACTTTC.

The chain employs TRBV20-1 and TRBJ2-5; a possible D gene is TRBD2 (6 bases). V was pared by 6 bases and J by 7 bases, with 15 bases between. The CDR3 extends over 12 amino acids. The germline V gene has CDR1 DFQATT and CDR2 SNEGSKA (reference sequence). This chain's CDR3 is CSAPWTKATQYF. The CDR3 region has the DNA TGCAGTGCCCCGTGGACTAAGGCGACCCAGTACTTC.